Each of the 7 T cell receptor beta chains below was sequenced from the same sample in a study of cytomegalovirus exposure and HLA in healthy donors. Amplification used 60 Vbeta primers and 13 Jbeta primers. Method: immunoSEQ multiplex PCR; TCRdb's copy keeps in-frame clones and lacks some. The table has about 120,000 clones, around 81% seen once. Material: PBMCs. Source of these receptors: a woman aged 30 to 39 in good health and CMV-seronegative.

This clone showed up just a few times. V and J are TRBV5-6 and TRBJ2-7, with 9 positions matching TRBD1. CDR1 is SGHDT, CDR2 YYEEEE, per germline. This CDR3 comprises 14 residues. The trim removed 4 bases at V and 2 bases at J, leaving 4 bases unmatched. The CDR3 loop is CASSRGQGTYEQYF. DNA of the CDR3: TGTGCCAGCAGCCGGGGACAGGGCACCTACGAGCAGTACTTC.

The chain is built from TRBV5-4 and TRBJ1-1, with D unresolved. The CDR3 consists of 15 residues. Germline V CDR1 and CDR2: SGHNT, YYREEE (reference sequence). Trimming removed 1 base from V and 3 bases from J, with 13 bases in between. In DNA form, the CDR3 reads TGTGCCAGCAGCTTGCCTCTAGCGGCAGACACTGAAGCTTTCTTT. Protein: CASSLPLAADTEAFF.

This clone was found a few times. This chain connects TRBV9 to TRBJ2-7; TRBD2 is a possible D gene (5 bases). Germline assignment: CDR1 SGDLS and CDR2 YYNGEE. The CDR3 has 14 amino acids. Trimming pared 2 bases from V and 2 bases from J, leaving 11 bases between. The CDR3: CASSVGSGPYEQYF. For the CDR3, the DNA is TGTGCCAGCAGCGTGGGAAGCGGCCCCTACGAGCAGTACTTC.

This clone was found a few times. The gene calls are TRBV5-1 and TRBJ2-7; TRBD2 matches 9 bases. Looked up from germline, CDR1 is SGHRS and CDR2 is YFSETQ. The trim removed 0 bases at V and 0 bases at J, leaving 4 bases unmatched. This CDR3 has 16 residues. CDR3: CASSLGSSGDSYEQYF. The CDR3 DNA reads as TGCGCCAGCAGCTTGGGATCTAGCGGGGACTCCTACGAGCAGTACTTC.

The genes are TRBV2 and TRBJ2-7; 14 bases are a match to TRBD2. CDR1 SNHLY and CDR2 FYNNEI come from the germline V gene. This CDR3 region has 15 residues. V shed 4 bases and J 4 bases; nucleotides not matched to a gene: 3. The CDR3 DNA follows: TGTGCCAGCAGTGGACTAGCGGGAGGGAGGTACGAGCAGTACTTC. It encodes CASSGLAGGRYEQYF.

This chain connects TRBV7-2 to TRBJ2-5; D unclear. The J call could be wrong; TRBJ2-7 is a better fit for the DNA end. This CDR3 has 12 residues. The V gene's germline CDR1 is SGHTA and CDR2 FQGNSA. This CDR3 reads CASSLIPHEQYF. In nucleotides, the CDR3 is TGTGCCAGCAGCTTAATTCCCCACGAGCAGTACTTC.

The sample holds a few counts of this clone. The V gene is TRBV7-2, the J gene TRBJ1-1, with TRBD1 as a possible D gene (6 bases). The CDR3 runs to 13 residues. Germline values: CDR1 SGHTA, CDR2 FQGNSA. V was trimmed by 6 bases and J by 3 bases, leaving 11 bases between them. As DNA, the CDR3 is TGTGCCAGCAGTAATTCAGGGGACACTGAAGCTTTCTTT. It is translated as CASSNSGDTEAFF.